Included here is one T cell receptor (beta chain) sequence, with context. The sample comes from a study of blood T cell repertoires in COVID-19. Study at large: The cDNA or gDNA used as material had been derived from T cells, B-cell-depleted T cells, or PBMCs.

Individuals drawn from under 30 US areas were roughly 18 to 100 years old. Researchers sorted participants into cohorts using their self-reported clinical history. Trimming stripped 3 bases from V and 1 base from J, with 20 bases between. This CDR3 spans 17 amino acids. Germline assignment: CDR1 SGDLS and CDR2 YYNGEE. Generated by immunoSEQ multiplex PCR, the TCRdb table keeps only in-frame clones and is missing some. The top ten clones hold 4% of a sample with under 250,000 clones, under 90% of them seen once. Sequencing used PBMCs or T cells enriched from blood (not recorded which). V usage is TRBV9 and J usage is TRBJ2-7; D is perhaps TRBD2 (6 bases). This clonotype originated in a woman younger than 45 with acute COVID-19. CDR3: CASSGTPGLDRSYEQYF. The CDR3, as DNA: TGTGCCAGCAGCGGGACACCGGGACTGGATAGGTCCTACGAGCAGTACTTC.